This TCR beta chain was obtained from a study of PD-L1 blockade in urothelial cancer. Whole-study context: Patients' histories included 0 to 3 prior chemotherapy regimens. Analysis of blood occurred 3 weeks (second dose) and 6 weeks after treatment start. Study-wide points: Those with durable benefit had larger increases in tumor-associated blood clones at 3 weeks.

Stated time point: pretreatment peripheral blood. V was trimmed by 1 base and J by 4 bases, leaving 4 bases between them. The CDR3 is 13 residues long. Germline V lookup: CDR1 SGHTA, CDR2 FQGNSA. About this clone itself: Antigen: not known.

The table came from immunoSEQ multiplex PCR; TCRdb's copy has only in-frame clones and leaves some out. Among some 80,000 clones listed, around four fifths were seen once. This TCR derives from a man aged 35 to 55 with urothelial cancer. V usage is TRBV7-2 and J usage is TRBJ2-2; D is undetermined. Specimen: PBMCs, collected around atezolizumab (anti-PD-L1) treatment. The CDR3 nucleotides are TGTGCCAGCAGCTTAGTCTCCACCGGGGAGCTGTTTTTT. Protein: CASSLVSTGELFF.